This TCR beta chain is from a study of blood T cell repertoires in COVID-19. In the study overall: The United States, Italy and Spain supplied acute and convalescent COVID-19 samples. The analysed material was cDNA or gDNA that came from T cells, B-cell-depleted T cells, or PBMCs.

Germline values: CDR1 MDHEN, CDR2 SYDVKM. Trimming at V came to 0 bases and at J to 7 bases, leaving 6 bases not matched to a gene. The length of the CDR3 is 14 residues. The method was immunoSEQ multiplex PCR; TCRdb's version includes in-frame clones alone and lacks a portion of them. The sample lists approximately 500,000 clones, 80% to 90% occurring once. The specimen was peripheral blood. The V call is TRBV28, the J call TRBJ2-7, with TRBD2 matching 7 bases. The TCR sequence derives from a human donor in a cohort sampled during active COVID-19. The CDR3 DNA reads TGTGCCAGCAGTTTATGGGGAGGGGTGGGAGAGCAGTACTTC. This sequence encodes CASSLWGGVGEQYF. The complete variable domain, with remaining parts taken from reference TRBV28 and TRBJ2-7, reads DVKVTQSSRYLVKRTGEKVFLECVQDMDHENMFWYRQDPGLGLRLIYFSYDVKMKEKGDIPEGYSVSREKKERFSLILESASTNQTSMYLCASSLWGGVGEQYFGPGTRLTVT.